Listed below are T cell receptor beta chains from one sample, sequenced in a study of post-analysis software for immune sequencing data. MiXCR, applied by TCRdb to the PCR reads, yields one record per CDR3 protein. Of roughly 730,000 distinct CDR3 sequences in the sample, roughly 27% are singletons; the top ten hold roughly 0.53%. Sequenced sample: blood. The receptors shown here come from a girl under 18 with multiple sclerosis. Both conserved end residues are trimmed from each CDR3. Each record gives: CDR3 protein, J gene, V gene, D gene. D genes are given only for firm matches.

AGSQGGPYEKLF TRBJ1-4 TRBV6-5 NA
ASSEKQGTDTQY TRBJ2-3 TRBV6-1 TRBD1
SGDREYNEQF TRBJ2-1 TRBV20-1 TRBD1
ASSLKRNSPLH TRBJ1-6 TRBV7-9 NA
SARGGDSRYGYT TRBJ1-2 TRBV20-1 TRBD1
ASSQDLQGGYEQY TRBJ2-7 TRBV4-3 NA
ASRTLGRTRYQETQY TRBJ2-5 TRBV6-1 NA
ASSLRPGTGTETQY TRBJ2-5 TRBV5-1 TRBD1
ASSGSGSYTDTQY TRBJ2-3 TRBV7-2 TRBD2
SASTGTGFDTQY TRBJ2-3 TRBV20-1 NA
ASSRENGGTGYGYT TRBJ1-2 TRBV4-1 NA
ASSQYLGGGSETQY TRBJ2-5 TRBV5-1 NA
ASTYHYNEQF TRBJ2-1 TRBV7-2 NA
ASSRQDSEAF TRBJ1-1 TRBV6-5 NA
ASSHHTTRADTQY TRBJ2-3 TRBV6-2/TRBV6-3 NA
ASSQGQTSSYEQY TRBJ2-7 TRBV4-3 NA
ASRKTSESYYEQY TRBJ2-7 TRBV2 TRBD2
ASSKNGERF TRBJ2-1 TRBV19 NA
AISDGGRGGEQF TRBJ2-1 TRBV10-3 TRBD2
AISAGIGEKLF TRBJ1-4 TRBV10-3 NA
AAGPGANVLT TRBJ2-6 TRBV20-1 NA
ASSFRALTSPLH TRBJ1-6 TRBV12-3/TRBV12-4 NA
ASSQRTGGVETQY TRBJ2-5 TRBV4-1 TRBD1
ASSQQGDTQY TRBJ2-3 TRBV5-1 NA
ASSRDRANYGYT TRBJ1-2 TRBV6-5 TRBD1
ASSQDWGLGETQY TRBJ2-5 TRBV4-3 NA
ASSLAPGGSDTQY TRBJ2-3 TRBV7-2 TRBD1
SAEVPVITHNEQY TRBJ2-5 TRBV20-1 NA
ASSLGRINQGGYT TRBJ1-2 TRBV7-2 NA
ASRGLAGVNIQY NA TRBV6-6 TRBD2
ASSAPYTGELF TRBJ2-2 TRBV27 NA
ATSRTIGVGEETQY TRBJ2-5 TRBV15 NA
ASSPSRNEQY TRBJ2-5 TRBV25-1 NA
ASTGASGARKLQY TRBJ2-5 TRBV10-3 NA